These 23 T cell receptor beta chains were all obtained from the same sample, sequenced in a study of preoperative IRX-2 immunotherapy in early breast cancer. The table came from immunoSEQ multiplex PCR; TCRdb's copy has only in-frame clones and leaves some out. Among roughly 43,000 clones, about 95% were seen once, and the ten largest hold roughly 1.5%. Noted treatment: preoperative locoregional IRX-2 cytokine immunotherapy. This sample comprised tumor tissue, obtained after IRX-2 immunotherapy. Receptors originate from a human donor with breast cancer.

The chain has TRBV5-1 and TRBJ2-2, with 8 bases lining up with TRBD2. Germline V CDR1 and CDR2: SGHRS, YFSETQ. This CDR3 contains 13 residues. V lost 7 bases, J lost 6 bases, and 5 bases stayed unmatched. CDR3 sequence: CASAPRGAGELFF. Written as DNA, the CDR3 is TGCGCCAGCGCCCCGCGGGGGGCCGGGGAGCTGTTTTTT.

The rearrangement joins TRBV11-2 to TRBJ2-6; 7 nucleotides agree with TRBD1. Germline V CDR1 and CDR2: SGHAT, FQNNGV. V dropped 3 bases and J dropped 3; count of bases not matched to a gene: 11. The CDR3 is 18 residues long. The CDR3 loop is CASSLRQGLYIGANVLTF. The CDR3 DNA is TGTGCCAGCAGCTTGCGACAGGGCCTCTATATTGGGGCCAACGTCCTGACTTTC.

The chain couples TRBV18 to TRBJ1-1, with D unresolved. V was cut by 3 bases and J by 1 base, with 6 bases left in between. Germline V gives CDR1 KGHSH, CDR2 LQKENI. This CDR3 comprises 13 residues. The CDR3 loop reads CASSPQENTEAFF. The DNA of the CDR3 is TGTGCCAGCTCACCCCAAGAGAACACTGAAGCTTTCTTT.

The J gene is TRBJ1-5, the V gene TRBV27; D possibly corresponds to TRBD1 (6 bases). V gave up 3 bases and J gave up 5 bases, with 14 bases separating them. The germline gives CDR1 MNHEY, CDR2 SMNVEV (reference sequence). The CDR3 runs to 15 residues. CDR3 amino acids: CASSFFVGGDQPQHF. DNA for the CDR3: TGTGCCAGCAGTTTTTTCGTCGGGGGCGATCAGCCCCAGCATTTT.

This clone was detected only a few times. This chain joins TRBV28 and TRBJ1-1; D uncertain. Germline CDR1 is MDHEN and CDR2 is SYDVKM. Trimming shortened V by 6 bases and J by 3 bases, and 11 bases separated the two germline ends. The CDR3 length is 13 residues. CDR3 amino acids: CASRPTEDTEAFF. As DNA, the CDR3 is TGTGCCAGCAGGCCGACGGAGGACACTGAAGCTTTCTTT.

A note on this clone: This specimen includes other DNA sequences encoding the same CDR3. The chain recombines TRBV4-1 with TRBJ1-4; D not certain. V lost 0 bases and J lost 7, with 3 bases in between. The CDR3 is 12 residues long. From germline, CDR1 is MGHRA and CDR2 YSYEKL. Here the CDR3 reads CASSQDREKLFF. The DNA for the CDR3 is TGCGCCAGCAGCCAAGATCGTGAAAAACTGTTTTTT.

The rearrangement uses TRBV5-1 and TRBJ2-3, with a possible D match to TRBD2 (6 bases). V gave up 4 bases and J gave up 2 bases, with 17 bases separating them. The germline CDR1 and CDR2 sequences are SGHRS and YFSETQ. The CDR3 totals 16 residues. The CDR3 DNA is TGCGCCAGCAGCGACGGGGTAGCGGAAAACACAGATACGCAGTATTTT. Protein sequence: CASSDGVAENTDTQYF.

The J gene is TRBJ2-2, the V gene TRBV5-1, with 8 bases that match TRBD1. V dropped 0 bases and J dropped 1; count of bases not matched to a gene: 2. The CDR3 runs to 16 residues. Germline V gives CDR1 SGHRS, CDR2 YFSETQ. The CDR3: CASSLAGTGNTGELFF. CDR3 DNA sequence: TGCGCCAGCAGCTTGGCCGGGACAGGGAACACCGGGGAGCTGTTTTTT. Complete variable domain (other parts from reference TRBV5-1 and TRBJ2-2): KAGVTQTPRYLIKTRGQQVTLSCSPISGHRSVSWYQQTPGQGLQFLFEYFSETQRNKGNFPGRFSGRQFSNSRSEMNVSTLELGDSALYLCASSLAGTGNTGELFFGEGSRLTVL.

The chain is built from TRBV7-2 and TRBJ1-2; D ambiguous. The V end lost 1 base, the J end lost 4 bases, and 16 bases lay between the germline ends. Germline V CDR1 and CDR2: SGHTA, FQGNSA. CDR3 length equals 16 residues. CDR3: CASSLESGRTPYGYTF. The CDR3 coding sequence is TGTGCCAGCAGCTTAGAGTCCGGTCGTACCCCCTATGGCTACACCTTC.

The chain's CDR3 is CASSGGDGNRVAFF. As DNA, the CDR3 is TGTGCCAGCTCAGGAGGGGACGGAAACCGGGTGGCTTTCTTT. The genes are TRBV18 and TRBJ1-1, with D perhaps matching TRBD1 (5 bases). V was pared by 5 bases and J by 11 bases, with 21 bases between. Germline lookup yields CDR1 KGHSH and CDR2 LQKENI. CDR3 length equals 14 residues. Combining the CDR3 with reference TRBV18 and TRBJ1-1 gives the whole variable domain NAGVMQNPRHLVRRRGQEARLRCSPMKGHSHVYWYRQLPEEGLKFMVYLQKENIIDESGMPKERFSAEFPKEGPSILRIQQVVRGDSAAYFCASSGGDGNRVAFFGQGTRLTVV.

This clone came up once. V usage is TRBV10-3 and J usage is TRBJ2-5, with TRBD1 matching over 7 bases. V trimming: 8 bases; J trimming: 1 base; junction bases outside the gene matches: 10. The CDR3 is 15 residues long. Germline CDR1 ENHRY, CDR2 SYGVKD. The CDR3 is CAIGPGQKLQETQYF. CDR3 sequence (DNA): TGTGCCATCGGACCGGGACAGAAGCTCCAAGAGACCCAGTACTTC.

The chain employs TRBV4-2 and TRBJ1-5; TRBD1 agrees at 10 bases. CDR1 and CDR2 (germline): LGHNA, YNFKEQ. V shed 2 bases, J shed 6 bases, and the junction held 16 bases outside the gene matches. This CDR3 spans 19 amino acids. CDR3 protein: CASSQLISGTGVPSQPQHF. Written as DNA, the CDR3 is TGTGCCAGCAGCCAATTGATCTCCGGGACAGGGGTCCCTAGTCAGCCCCAGCATTTT.

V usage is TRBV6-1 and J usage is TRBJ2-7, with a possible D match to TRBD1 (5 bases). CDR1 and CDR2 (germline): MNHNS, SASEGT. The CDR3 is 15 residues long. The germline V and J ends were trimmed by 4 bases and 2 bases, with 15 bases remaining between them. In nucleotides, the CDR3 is TGTGCCAGCAGTGCACGCAGGGCAGAGCCCTACGAGCAGTACTTC. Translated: CASSARRAEPYEQYF.

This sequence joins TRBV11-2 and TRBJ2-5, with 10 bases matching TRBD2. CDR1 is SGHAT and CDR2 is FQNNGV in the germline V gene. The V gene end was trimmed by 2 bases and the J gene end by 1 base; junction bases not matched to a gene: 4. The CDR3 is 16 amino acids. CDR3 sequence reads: CASSLPRTSGQETQYF. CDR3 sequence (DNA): TGTGCCAGCAGCTTACCCCGGACTAGCGGCCAAGAGACCCAGTACTTC.

For the CDR3, the DNA is TGTGCCAGCAGTTTAGTCCAGGAGGCTTTCTTT. Protein product: CASSLVQEAFF. The chain recombines TRBV28 with TRBJ1-1; D gene unclear. V lost 2 bases, J lost 11 bases, and 9 bases lay in between. This CDR3 spans 11 amino acids. The germline V gene encodes CDR1 MDHEN and CDR2 SYDVKM. The variable domain in full, completed from reference TRBV28 and TRBJ1-1, reads DVKVTQSSRYLVKRTGEKVFLECVQDMDHENMFWYRQDPGLGLRLIYFSYDVKMKEKGDIPEGYSVSREKKERFSLILESASTNQTSMYLCASSLVQEAFFGQGTRLTVV.

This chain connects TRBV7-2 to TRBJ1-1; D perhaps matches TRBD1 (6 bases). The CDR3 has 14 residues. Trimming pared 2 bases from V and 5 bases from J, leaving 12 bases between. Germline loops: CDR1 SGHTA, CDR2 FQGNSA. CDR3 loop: CASSLIGQSTEAFF. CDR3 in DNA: TGTGCCAGCAGCTTAATCGGACAGTCGACTGAAGCTTTCTTT.

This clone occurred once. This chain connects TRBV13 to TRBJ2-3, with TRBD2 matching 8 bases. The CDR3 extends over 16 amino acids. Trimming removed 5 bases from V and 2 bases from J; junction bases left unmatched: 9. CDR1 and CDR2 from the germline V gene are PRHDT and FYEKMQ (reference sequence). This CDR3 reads CASSRYGGAYTDTQYF. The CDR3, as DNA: TGTGCCAGCAGCCGTTACGGGGGGGCCTACACAGATACGCAGTATTTT.

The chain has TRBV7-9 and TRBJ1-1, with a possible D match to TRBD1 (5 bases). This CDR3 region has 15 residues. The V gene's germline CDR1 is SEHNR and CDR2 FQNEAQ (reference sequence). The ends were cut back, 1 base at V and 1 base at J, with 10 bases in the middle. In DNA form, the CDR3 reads TGTGCCAGCAGCTTAGTTGCGGGGCAGAACACTGAAGCTTTCTTT. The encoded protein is CASSLVAGQNTEAFF.

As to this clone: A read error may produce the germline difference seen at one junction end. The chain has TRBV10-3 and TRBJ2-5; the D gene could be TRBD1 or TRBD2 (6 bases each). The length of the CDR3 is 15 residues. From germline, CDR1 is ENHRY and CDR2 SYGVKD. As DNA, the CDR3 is TGTGCCATCAGTGAACCGAAACAGGGCGGGGAGATCCAGTACTTC. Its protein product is CAISEPKQGGEIQYF.

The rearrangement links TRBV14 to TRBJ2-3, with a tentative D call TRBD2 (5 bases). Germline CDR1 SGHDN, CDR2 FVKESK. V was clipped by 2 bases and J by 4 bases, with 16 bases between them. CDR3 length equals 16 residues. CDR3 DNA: TGTGCCAGCAGCCAAAGCTTAGGAGGATGGGCAGATACGCAGTATTTT. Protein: CASSQSLGGWADTQYF.

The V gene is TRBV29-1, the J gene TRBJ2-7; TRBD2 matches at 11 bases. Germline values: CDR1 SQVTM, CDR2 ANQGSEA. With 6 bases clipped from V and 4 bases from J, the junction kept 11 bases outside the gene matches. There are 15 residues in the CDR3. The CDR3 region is CSVATSGSNKYEQYF. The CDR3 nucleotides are TGCAGCGTCGCCACTAGCGGGAGTAATAAGTACGAGCAGTACTTC.

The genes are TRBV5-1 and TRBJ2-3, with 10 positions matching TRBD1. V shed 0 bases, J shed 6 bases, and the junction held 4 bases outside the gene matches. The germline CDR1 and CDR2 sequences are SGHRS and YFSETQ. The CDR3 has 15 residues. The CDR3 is CASSLGTGGGDTQYF. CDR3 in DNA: TGCGCCAGCAGCTTGGGGACAGGGGGAGGTGATACGCAGTATTTT. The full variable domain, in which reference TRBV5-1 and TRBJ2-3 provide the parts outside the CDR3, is KAGVTQTPRYLIKTRGQQVTLSCSPISGHRSVSWYQQTPGQGLQFLFEYFSETQRNKGNFPGRFSGRQFSNSRSEMNVSTLELGDSALYLCASSLGTGGGDTQYFGPGTRLTVL.

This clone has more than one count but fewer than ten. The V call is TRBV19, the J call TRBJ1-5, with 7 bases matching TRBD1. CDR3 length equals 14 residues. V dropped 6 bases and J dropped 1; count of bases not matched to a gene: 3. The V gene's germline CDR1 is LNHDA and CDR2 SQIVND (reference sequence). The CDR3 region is CASRTRGSNQPQHF. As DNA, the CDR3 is TGTGCCAGTAGGACCAGGGGGAGCAATCAGCCCCAGCATTTT. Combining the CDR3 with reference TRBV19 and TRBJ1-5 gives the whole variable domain DGGITQSPKYLFRKEGQNVTLSCEQNLNHDAMYWYRQDPGQGLRLIYYSQIVNDFQKGDIAEGYSVSREKKESFPLTVTSAQKNPTAFYLCASRTRGSNQPQHFGDGTRLSIL.